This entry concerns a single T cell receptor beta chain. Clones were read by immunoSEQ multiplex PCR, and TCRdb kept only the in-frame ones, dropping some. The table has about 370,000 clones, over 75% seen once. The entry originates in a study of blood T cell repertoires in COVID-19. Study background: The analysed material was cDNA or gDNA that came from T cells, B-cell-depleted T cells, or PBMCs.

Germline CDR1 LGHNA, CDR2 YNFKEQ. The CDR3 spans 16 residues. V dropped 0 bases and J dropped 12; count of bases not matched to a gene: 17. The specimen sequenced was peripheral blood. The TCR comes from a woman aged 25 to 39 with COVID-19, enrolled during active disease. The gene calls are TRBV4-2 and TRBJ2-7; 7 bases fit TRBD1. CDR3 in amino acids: CASSQEGGRATSERYF. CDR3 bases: TGTGCCAGCAGCCAAGAAGGGGGCCGGGCAACGTCTGAACGGTACTTC.